The source of this T cell receptor beta chain is a study of Graves' ophthalmopathy and Graves' hyperthyroidism. Findings and caveats of the study: The model reached around 66% sensitivity and around 72% specificity for predicting ophthalmopathy progression.

None of the included patients had other autoimmune diseases, uncontrolled infections, pregnancy or lactation, as these led to exclusion. Diagnoses were established from clinical symptoms, serum thyroxine, TRAb, thyroid ultrasound and orbital computed tomography. Amplification from RNA transcripts yielded the TCR beta CDR3 regions. The first-round RT-PCR employed HTBI primers together with the Qiagen OneStep RT-PCR kit. A multiplex PCR was then performed as the second round. TCRdb used MiXCR to reprocess the multiplex PCR reads, holding one entry per CDR3 protein. The table shows hundreds of thousands of distinct CDR3 sequences, with about 47% occurring only once. The V gene lost 3 bases and the J gene lost 6 bases, with 8 bases spanning the gap. Germline V gene sequence: CDR1 LNHDA, CDR2 SQIVND (reference sequence). This CDR3 is built from 12 residues. In its sample, this clonotype was seen a few times. Its specificity is unknown.

The V and J genes are TRBV19 and TRBJ1-1, with D unclear. The sequence came from an adult man with Graves' ophthalmopathy. The sample was peripheral blood. Here the CDR3 reads CASSIVPAEAFF. The CDR3 bases are TGTGCCAGTAGTATTGTCCCGGCTGAAGCTTTCTTT. Looking up the rest from reference TRBV19 and TRBJ1-1 gives the full variable domain: DGGITQSPKYLFRKEGQNVTLSCEQNLNHDAMYWYRQDPGQGLRLIYYSQIVNDFQKGDIAEGYSVSREKKESFPLTVTSAQKNPTAFYLCASSIVPAEAFFGQGTRLTVV.